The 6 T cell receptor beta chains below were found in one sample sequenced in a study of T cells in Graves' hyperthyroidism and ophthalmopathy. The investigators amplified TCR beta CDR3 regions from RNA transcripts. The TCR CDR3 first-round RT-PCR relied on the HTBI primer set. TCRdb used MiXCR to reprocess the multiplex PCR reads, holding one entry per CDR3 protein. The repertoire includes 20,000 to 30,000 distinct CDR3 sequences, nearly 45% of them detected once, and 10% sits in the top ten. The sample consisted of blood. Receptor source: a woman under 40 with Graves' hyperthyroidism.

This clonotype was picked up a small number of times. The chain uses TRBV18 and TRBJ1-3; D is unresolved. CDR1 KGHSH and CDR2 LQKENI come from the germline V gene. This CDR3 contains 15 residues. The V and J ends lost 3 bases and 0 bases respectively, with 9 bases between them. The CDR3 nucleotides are TGTGCCAGCTCACCGGTTACCGACTCTGGAAACACCATATATTTT. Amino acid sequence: CASSPVTDSGNTIYF.

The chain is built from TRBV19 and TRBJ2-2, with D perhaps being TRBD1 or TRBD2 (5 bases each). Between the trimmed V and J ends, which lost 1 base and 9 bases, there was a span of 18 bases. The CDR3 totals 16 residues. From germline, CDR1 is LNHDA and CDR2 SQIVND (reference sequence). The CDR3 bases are TGTGCCAGTAGTATAGTATCCCACGGGGCGAGGCGGGAGCTGTTTTTT. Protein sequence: CASSIVSHGARRELFF.

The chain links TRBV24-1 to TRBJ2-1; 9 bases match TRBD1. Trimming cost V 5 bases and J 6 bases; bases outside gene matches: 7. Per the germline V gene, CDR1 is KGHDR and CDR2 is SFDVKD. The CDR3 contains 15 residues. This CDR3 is CATSAPGQGRNEQFF. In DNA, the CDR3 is TGTGCCACCAGTGCCCCGGGACAGGGACGCAATGAGCAGTTCTTC.

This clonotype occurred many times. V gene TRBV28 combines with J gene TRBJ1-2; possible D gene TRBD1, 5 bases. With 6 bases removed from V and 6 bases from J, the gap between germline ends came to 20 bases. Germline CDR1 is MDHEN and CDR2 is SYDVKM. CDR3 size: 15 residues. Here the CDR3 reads CASRQLSGRENGYTF. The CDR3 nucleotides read TGTGCCAGCAGGCAACTATCGGGGCGCGAGAATGGCTACACCTTC.

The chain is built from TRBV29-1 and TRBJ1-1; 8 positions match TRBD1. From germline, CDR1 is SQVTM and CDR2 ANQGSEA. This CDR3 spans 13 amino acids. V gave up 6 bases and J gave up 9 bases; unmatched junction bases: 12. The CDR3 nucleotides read TGCAGCGTAGAGACCGGGACAGGCCGCCAAGCTTTCTTT. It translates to CSVETGTGRQAFF.

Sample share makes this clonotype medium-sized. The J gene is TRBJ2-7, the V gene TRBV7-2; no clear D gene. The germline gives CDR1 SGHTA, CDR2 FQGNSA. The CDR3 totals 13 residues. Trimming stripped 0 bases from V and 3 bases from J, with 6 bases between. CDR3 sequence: CASSLASHYEQYF. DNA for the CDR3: TGTGCCAGCAGCTTAGCGTCCCACTACGAGCAGTACTTC.